Listed here are 12 T cell receptor beta chains from one sample, sequenced in a study of blood T cell repertoires in COVID-19. This table comes from immunoSEQ multiplex PCR, and its TCRdb copy is limited to in-frame clones, with some not included. The table has about 89,000 clones, around 87% seen once; the top ten hold around 14%. The specimen sequenced was peripheral blood. Every receptor here comes from a male donor with acute or convalescent COVID-19.

The chain has TRBV6-1 and TRBJ1-6; TRBD1 matches 7 bases. The CDR3 loop spans 15 amino acids. Germline CDR1 and CDR2: MNHNS and SASEGT. Losses at the gene ends were 2 bases for V and 7 bases for J; bases not matched to a gene: 5. CDR3: CASSETGTANSPLHF. CDR3 sequence (DNA): TGTGCCAGCAGTGAAACGGGGACAGCGAATTCACCCCTCCACTTT.

The V call is TRBV29-1, the J call TRBJ1-5; TRBD1 is a possible D gene (6 bases). This CDR3 has 13 amino acids. V lost 4 bases and J lost 8, with 15 bases in between. Per germline, CDR1 SQVTM and CDR2 ANQGSEA. The CDR3: CSVGGGDTEPQHF. CDR3 sequence (DNA): TGCAGCGTTGGAGGGGGGGACACGGAGCCCCAGCATTTT.

The rearrangement joins TRBV29-1 to TRBJ1-1; 9 bases align to TRBD1. Germline V lookup: CDR1 SQVTM, CDR2 ANQGSEA. The CDR3 runs 12 residues. With 7 bases clipped from V and 3 bases from J, the junction kept 3 bases outside the gene matches. The CDR3 is CSGRTGDTEAFF. CDR3 nucleotide sequence: TGCAGCGGCAGGACAGGGGACACTGAAGCTTTCTTT.

V and J are TRBV10-3 and TRBJ1-5; 8 positions match TRBD1. CDR1 and CDR2 from the germline V gene are ENHRY and SYGVKD. The CDR3 totals 14 residues. V gave up 6 bases and J gave up 5 bases; unmatched junction bases: 6. This CDR3 reads CAISAGTGDQPQHF. In nucleotides, the CDR3 is TGTGCCATCAGCGCCGGGACAGGCGATCAGCCCCAGCATTTT.

The chain combines TRBV27 with TRBJ2-7; D is possibly TRBD1 (6 bases). The CDR3 spans 13 residues. The V and J ends lost 2 bases and 4 bases respectively, with 9 bases between them. Per the germline V gene, CDR1 is MNHEY and CDR2 is SMNVEV (reference sequence). The CDR3: CASSLEGGYEQYF. DNA for the CDR3: TGTGCCAGCAGTTTAGAAGGGGGATACGAGCAGTACTTC.

The chain combines TRBV9 with TRBJ1-6, with D perhaps matching TRBD1 (5 bases). V was pared by 3 bases and J by 11 bases, with 9 bases between. Germline V gives CDR1 SGDLS, CDR2 YYNGEE. The length of the CDR3 is 12 residues. Here the CDR3 DNA reads TGTGCCAGCAGCGCAGGGCCTCCACCCCTCCACTTT. Its translation is CASSAGPPPLHF. Full variable domain (outside the CDR3, taken from reference TRBV9 and TRBJ1-6): DSGVTQTPKHLITATGQRVTLRCSPRSGDLSVYWYQQSLDQGLQFLIQYYNGEERAKGNILERFSAQQFPDLHSELNLSSLELGDSALYFCASSAGPPPLHFGNGTRLTVT.

This sequence joins TRBV6-5 and TRBJ2-1; TRBD2 might be the D (5 bases). The CDR3 sequence is 16 residues long. Trimming took 4 bases from V and 7 from J, leaving 20 bases between them. Germline CDR1 is MNHEY and CDR2 is SVGAGI. The CDR3 protein is CASSSEGSLERNEQFF. CDR3 nucleotides: TGTGCCAGCAGTTCCGAGGGCAGTCTCGAGAGGAATGAGCAGTTCTTC.

This chain uses TRBV2 with TRBJ2-7; D possibly corresponds to TRBD2 (6 bases). The CDR3 length is 13 residues. CDR1 is SNHLY, CDR2 FYNNEI, per germline. V dropped 8 bases and J dropped 5 bases, with 16 bases sitting between them. In nucleotides, the CDR3 is TGTGCCAGCGCGGAGGGCAGGGTTAACGAGCAGTACTTC. Residues: CASAEGRVNEQYF.

Here the CDR3 DNA reads TGTGCCAGCAGCTCACCTAGCGGCCAGAGCTCCTACGAGCAGTACTTC. This sequence encodes CASSSPSGQSSYEQYF. V and J are TRBV5-4 and TRBJ2-7; TRBD2 agrees at 7 bases. This CDR3 spans 16 amino acids. Germline trimming cut 3 bases from V and 0 bases from J; bases unmatched to any gene: 9. The germline gives CDR1 SGHNT, CDR2 YYREEE (reference sequence).

The chain couples TRBV5-1 to TRBJ1-1; 7 nucleotides match TRBD1. V gave up 4 bases and J gave up 2 bases; unmatched junction bases: 11. The CDR3 has 16 residues. CDR1 and CDR2 from the germline V gene are SGHRS and YFSETQ. The CDR3 sequence is CASSQGDIILNTEAFF. In DNA, the CDR3 is TGCGCCAGCAGCCAGGGGGACATCATATTAAACACTGAAGCTTTCTTT. Variable domain in full (rest from reference TRBV5-1 and TRBJ1-1): KAGVTQTPRYLIKTRGQQVTLSCSPISGHRSVSWYQQTPGQGLQFLFEYFSETQRNKGNFPGRFSGRQFSNSRSEMNVSTLELGDSALYLCASSQGDIILNTEAFFGQGTRLTVV.

The chain uses TRBV3-1 (or the pseudogene TRBV3-2) and TRBJ1-1; D remains unclear. The CDR3 consists of 13 residues. Trimming took 3 bases from V and 1 from J, leaving 6 bases between them. Germline values: CDR1 LGHDT, CDR2 YNNKEL (reference sequence). Here the CDR3 reads CASSQTPNTEAFF. The CDR3 DNA reads TGTGCCAGCAGCCAGACACCGAACACTGAAGCTTTCTTT.

Here the CDR3 reads CASSLGTGGNQPQHF. The CDR3 region has the DNA TGCGCCAGCAGCTTGGGGACAGGGGGCAATCAGCCCCAGCATTTT. The V call is TRBV5-1, the J call TRBJ1-5; 9 nucleotides match TRBD1. Germline lookup yields CDR1 SGHRS and CDR2 YFSETQ. Trimming cost V 0 bases and J 2 bases; bases outside gene matches: 0. This CDR3 comprises 15 residues.